A single sample gave rise to the 32 T cell receptor beta chains below, sequenced in a study of T cells in Graves' hyperthyroidism and ophthalmopathy. RNA transcripts served as the template for amplifying TCR beta CDR3 regions. RT-PCR in the first round (using the HTBI primer set) targeted the TCR CDR3. TCRdb itself ran the multiplex PCR reads through MiXCR, one entry per CDR3 protein. The sample lists 250,000 to 400,000 distinct CDR3 sequences, around 15% occurring once. Sample: blood. The receptors come from a middle-aged woman with Graves' ophthalmopathy.

This clonotype was observed at least ten times. The rearrangement uses TRBV2 and TRBJ2-1, with 11 positions matching TRBD2. Germline CDR1 reads SNHLY; CDR2 reads FYNNEI. The CDR3 is 15 amino acids. The V and J ends lost 6 bases and 5 bases, in that order; junction bases with no gene match: 6. This CDR3 is CASRSTSGGHNEQFF. CDR3 nucleotide sequence: TGTGCCAGCAGATCAACTAGCGGGGGACACAATGAGCAGTTCTTC.

Regarding this clonotype: One base away lies a much larger clone, so this may be a sequencing read error. The rearrangement uses TRBV12-3 or TRBV12-4 and TRBJ2-7; D might be TRBD1 (6 bases). V was pared by 4 bases and J by 1 base, with 11 bases between. This CDR3 has 14 amino acids. This chain's CDR3 is CASSWTVGSYEQYF. CDR3 DNA sequence: TGTGCCAGCAGTTGGACAGTGGGTTCCTACGAGCAGTACTTC.

In its sample, this clonotype was seen many times. The chain joins TRBV6-2 or TRBV6-3 to TRBJ1-5, with D unclear. The CDR3 sequence is 14 residues long. CDR1 is MNHEY, CDR2 SVGEGT, per germline. Trimming took off 4 bases at V and 3 bases at J, with 10 bases between the two ends. The CDR3 loop reads CASSSPATNQPQHF. For the CDR3, the DNA is TGTGCCAGCAGTTCTCCGGCCACCAATCAGCCCCAGCATTTT.

This clonotype was found a few times. This chain uses TRBV19 with TRBJ1-1; D unclear. Germline CDR1 reads LNHDA; CDR2 reads SQIVND (reference sequence). The V end lost 3 bases, the J end lost 1 base, and 9 bases lay between the germline ends. This CDR3 region has 14 residues. CDR3 coding DNA: TGTGCCAGTAGTATCGGTCGGCAGAACACTGAAGCTTTCTTT. Translating gives CASSIGRQNTEAFF.

This clonotype was observed at least ten times. The chain has TRBV11-2 and TRBJ1-2; D gene ambiguous. The V and J ends lost 1 base and 4 bases respectively, with 10 bases between them. The germline CDR1 and CDR2 sequences are SGHAT and FQNNGV. The CDR3 is 14 amino acids. CDR3 protein: CASSLAGLGYGYTF. The CDR3 bases are TGTGCCAGCAGCTTAGCAGGCCTAGGCTATGGCTACACCTTC.

This clonotype appeared many times. This chain joins TRBV12-3 or TRBV12-4 and TRBJ2-5; 9 nucleotides match TRBD1. This CDR3 has 15 residues. V was pared by 3 bases and J by 2 bases, with 4 bases of the junction left unmatched. The CDR3 region has the DNA TGTGCCAGCAGTTTCGCAGGGACAGGGCAAGAGACCCAGTACTTC. This translates into CASSFAGTGQETQYF.

This clonotype occurred many times. The chain links TRBV27 to TRBJ2-1; D is unclear. The CDR3 loop spans 17 amino acids. V lost 3 bases, J lost 4 bases, and 19 bases lay in between. Looked up from germline, CDR1 is MNHEY and CDR2 is SMNVEV (reference sequence). CDR3 in DNA: TGTGCCAGCAGTTTTAATGCTGCGGCCGTAAAGTACAATGAGCAGTTCTTC. As protein: CASSFNAAAVKYNEQFF.

This clonotype was observed a handful of times. The J gene is TRBJ2-2, the V gene TRBV7-9; a possible D gene is TRBD1 (5 bases). There are 15 residues in the CDR3. V lost 0 bases to trimming and J lost 1 base, with 6 bases between them. Germline CDR1 and CDR2: SEHNR and FQNEAQ (reference sequence). DNA for the CDR3: TGTGCCAGCAGCTTAGCGGGGCTGAACACCGGGGAGCTGTTTTTT. It yields the protein CASSLAGLNTGELFF.

The chain has TRBV25-1 and TRBJ1-1; D call uncertain. Trimming removed 4 bases from V and 5 bases from J, with 11 bases in between. The CDR3 is 13 amino acids. CDR1 is MGHDK, CDR2 SYGVNS, per germline. The CDR3 protein is CASSVKGITEAFF. The DNA for the CDR3 is TGTGCCAGCAGTGTCAAGGGTATTACTGAAGCTTTCTTT.

A word on this clonotype: An end of the junction does not agree with germline; a read error may underlie this. The gene calls are TRBV6-2 or TRBV6-3 and TRBJ1-1; D is perhaps TRBD1 (5 bases). CDR3 length: 14 amino acids. CDR1 is MNHEY and CDR2 is SVGEGT in the germline V gene. CDR3: CVSSRGRPNTEAFF. The CDR3 nucleotides are TGTGTCAGCAGCCGGGGACGGCCGAACACTGAAGCTTTCTTT.

This sequence joins TRBV4-2 and TRBJ2-7; 11 bases agree with TRBD2. There are 16 residues in the CDR3. Germline V gene lookup returns CDR1 LGHNA and CDR2 YNFKEQ. V gave up 4 bases and J gave up 6 bases; unmatched junction bases: 11. The CDR3 bases are TGTGCCAGCAGCCTATTTACTAGCGGGAGCATCGTCGAGCAGTACTTC. As protein: CASSLFTSGSIVEQYF.

This clonotype was picked up many times. V is TRBV6-5 and J is TRBJ2-1; 8 bases match TRBD1. This CDR3 spans 15 amino acids. The germline V gene has CDR1 MNHEY and CDR2 SVGAGI. V gave up 2 bases and J gave up 5 bases; unmatched junction bases: 5. The CDR3 DNA is TGTGCCAGCAGTTACGACAGGGGAGGCAACAATGAGCAGTTCTTC. Amino acid sequence: CASSYDRGGNNEQFF.

This chain uses TRBV7-2 with TRBJ1-4; D call uncertain. The CDR3 loop spans 14 amino acids. Trimming took 5 bases from V and 4 from J, leaving 11 bases between them. Germline CDR1 SGHTA, CDR2 FQGNSA. The CDR3 DNA sequence: TGTGCCAGCAGCACAAGGGTATATAATGAAAAACTGTTTTTT. Protein sequence: CASSTRVYNEKLFF.

This clonotype came up many times. The chain is built from TRBV27 and TRBJ2-1; D is tentatively TRBD1 or TRBD2 (6 bases each). From germline, CDR1 is MNHEY and CDR2 SMNVEV (reference sequence). Deletions cut 3 bases from V and 4 bases from J, with 10 bases between. The CDR3 runs 14 residues. CDR3 DNA: TGTGCCAGCAGTTTGAGGGGGAGGTACAATGAGCAGTTCTTC. Amino acid sequence: CASSLRGRYNEQFF.

This clonotype was recorded many times. This chain uses TRBV11-2 with TRBJ2-5, with 8 positions matching TRBD1. V was clipped by 3 bases and J by 3 bases; unmatched bases: 6. CDR3 length: 15 residues. The germline V gene has CDR1 SGHAT and CDR2 FQNNGV. The CDR3 is CASSLGQAREETQYF. For the CDR3, the DNA is TGTGCCAGCAGCTTGGGACAGGCGCGAGAAGAGACCCAGTACTTC.

This clonotype was picked up one time. Just one base apart from a much larger clone, this may be a read error. This chain connects TRBV20-1 to TRBJ2-7, with TRBD2 matching over 7 bases. Germline V gene data show CDR1 as DFQATT and CDR2 as SNEGSKA (reference sequence). This CDR3 comprises 16 residues. The CDR3 nucleotides are TGCAGTGCTAGACCGCACGCGGCTAGCGGTTCCTACGAGCAGCACTTC. Translating it yields CSARPHAASGSYEQHF.

This clonotype was recorded many times. The chain employs TRBV2 and TRBJ1-1; 9 positions agree with TRBD1. Unmatched junction bases numbered 2, after V lost 4 bases and J lost 5 bases. Germline CDR1 reads SNHLY; CDR2 reads FYNNEI. This CDR3 spans 13 amino acids. CDR3 DNA sequence: TGTGCCAGCAGTGGACAGGGGGGAACTGAAGCTTTCTTT. Protein sequence: CASSGQGGTEAFF.

This clonotype was observed a handful of times. The CDR3 nucleotides are TGTGCCAGCAGCGGGGACTCCTGGGGGACAGATACGCAGTATTTT. It translates to CASSGDSWGTDTQYF. The V and J genes are TRBV9 and TRBJ2-3; a weak D match, TRBD2 (6 bases). Germline values: CDR1 SGDLS, CDR2 YYNGEE. This CDR3 has 15 residues. V was trimmed by 3 bases and J by 3 bases, leaving 14 bases between them.

This clonotype has at least ten counts. The chain has TRBV12-3 or TRBV12-4 and TRBJ1-5, with D possibly matching TRBD1 (5 bases). The V gene lost 6 bases and the J gene lost 4 bases, with 13 bases spanning the gap. This CDR3 comprises 14 residues. CDR3 residues: CASRGTAGNQPQHF. In DNA form, the CDR3 reads TGTGCCAGCAGGGGGACTGCAGGAAATCAGCCCCAGCATTTT.

This clonotype has just a few counts. The chain joins TRBV3-1 to TRBJ1-3; weak D call: TRBD1 (6 bases). Germline values: CDR1 LGHDT, CDR2 YNNKEL (reference sequence). The ends were cut back, 4 bases at V and 4 bases at J, with 11 bases in the middle. The CDR3 runs 14 residues. The CDR3 DNA follows: TGTGCCAGCAGCCTCGGGACATTAGGAAACACCATATATTTT. It encodes CASSLGTLGNTIYF.

This clonotype has just a few counts. Mismatch with germline at one junction end may stem from a read error. This chain connects TRBV7-9 to TRBJ2-3; the match to TRBD2 covers 9 bases. The CDR3 has 16 residues. CDR1 is SEHNR and CDR2 is FQNEAQ in the germline V gene (reference sequence). The CDR3 DNA reads as TGTGCCAGCAGACCTGGACTAGCGCCTAGCACAGATACGCAGTATTTC. It yields the protein CASRPGLAPSTDTQYF.

This clonotype has a handful of counts. The V call is TRBV19, the J call TRBJ1-4; 8 nucleotides line up with TRBD1. CDR1 is LNHDA, CDR2 SQIVND, per germline (reference sequence). CDR3 length equals 14 residues. V shed 9 bases, J shed 8 bases, and the junction held 11 bases outside the gene matches. CDR3 bases: TGTGCCAGCCTCCTTCAGGGGGCCGGGGAAAAACTGTTTTTT. As protein: CASLLQGAGEKLFF. Drawing the rest from reference TRBV19 and TRBJ1-4, the complete variable domain is DGGITQSPKYLFRKEGQNVTLSCEQNLNHDAMYWYRQDPGQGLRLIYYSQIVNDFQKGDIAEGYSVSREKKESFPLTVTSAQKNPTAFYLCASLLQGAGEKLFFGSGTQLSVL.

CDR3 DNA: TGTGCCAGCAGTTGGGGCGCTAGCGGGTCTTACGAGCAGTACTTC. Translation gives CASSWGASGSYEQYF. The gene calls are TRBV27 and TRBJ2-7; 8 bases fit TRBD2. J was trimmed by 4 bases and V by 4 bases; bases with no gene match: 9. The CDR3 is made up of 15 amino acids. Germline CDR1 is MNHEY and CDR2 is SMNVEV (reference sequence).

This clonotype was picked up a small number of times. The rearrangement links TRBV9 to TRBJ1-1; 9 bases are a match to TRBD1. The V segment lost 6 bases and the J segment 1 base; nucleotides outside the gene matches: 4. From germline, CDR1 is SGDLS and CDR2 YYNGEE. CDR3 length equals 14 residues. CDR3 amino acids: CASTADRGNTEAFF. CDR3 DNA sequence: TGTGCCAGCACCGCGGACAGGGGGAACACTGAAGCTTTCTTT.

The V gene is TRBV20-1, the J gene TRBJ1-3; D perhaps matches TRBD1 (5 bases). CDR3 length: 12 residues. Germline loops: CDR1 DFQATT, CDR2 SNEGSKA (reference sequence). V was trimmed by 5 bases and J by 2 bases, leaving 7 bases between them. The CDR3 spells CSAPGPGNTIYF. CDR3 bases: TGCAGTGCTCCAGGGCCTGGAAACACCATATATTTT.

This clonotype was seen at least ten times. The rearrangement links TRBV12-3 or TRBV12-4 to TRBJ2-2; D assignment may be TRBD1 or TRBD2 (6 bases each). The CDR3 runs 15 residues. Trimming shortened V by 6 bases and J by 2 bases, and 13 bases separated the two germline ends. This CDR3 reads CASSNLGGNTGELFF. The CDR3 DNA reads TGTGCCAGCAGCAACCTCGGGGGCAACACCGGGGAGCTGTTTTTT.

This clonotype was seen ten or more times. V is TRBV6-2 or TRBV6-3 and J is TRBJ1-2; TRBD1 agrees at 7 bases. The germline V gene encodes CDR1 MNHEY and CDR2 SVGEGT. This CDR3 region has 16 residues. Unmatched junction bases numbered 13, after V lost 6 bases and J lost 3 bases. The CDR3 loop reads CASSRGPQGDYYGYTF. DNA for the CDR3: TGTGCCAGCAGCCGCGGCCCCCAGGGGGACTACTATGGCTACACCTTC.

The genes are TRBV7-9 and TRBJ1-5, with D possibly matching TRBD1 (6 bases). The length of the CDR3 is 15 residues. CDR1 is SEHNR and CDR2 is FQNEAQ in the germline V gene (reference sequence). Between the trimmed V and J ends, which lost 4 bases and 1 base, there was a span of 11 bases. The CDR3 sequence: CASSSNRESNQPQHF. CDR3 nucleotide sequence: TGTGCCAGCAGCTCCAACAGGGAAAGCAATCAGCCCCAGCATTTT.

The rearrangement joins TRBV5-8 to TRBJ1-2; tentatively, D is TRBD1 (5 bases). Germline V gene sequence: CDR1 SGHTS, CDR2 YDEGEE. The CDR3 sequence is 16 residues long. V was shortened by 0 bases and J by 3 bases, with 15 bases between the two germline ends. This chain's CDR3 is CASSLGQGDSYYGYTF. The CDR3 bases are TGTGCCAGCAGCTTGGGGCAGGGCGATTCCTACTATGGCTACACCTTC.

This clonotype was found a few times. V and J are TRBV6-2 or TRBV6-3 and TRBJ2-7; D is unresolved. The CDR3 has 17 residues. Germline V gene lookup returns CDR1 MNHEY and CDR2 SVGEGT. Trimming stripped 2 bases from V and 4 bases from J, with 21 bases between. The chain's CDR3 is CASSYPSGGGVFYEQYF. The CDR3 coding sequence is TGTGCCAGCAGTTACCCCTCCGGCGGTGGAGTTTTTTACGAGCAGTACTTC.

J is TRBJ2-1 and V is TRBV4-1; tentative D call: TRBD2 (6 bases). Germline CDR1 reads MGHRA; CDR2 reads YSYEKL. The CDR3 runs 14 residues. V lost 1 base and J 4 bases, leaving 8 bases between the germline ends. Written as DNA, the CDR3 is TGCGCCAGCAGCCAAGGGCGGGGATACAATGAGCAGTTCTTC. Its protein is CASSQGRGYNEQFF.

This clonotype has more than one count but fewer than ten. The CDR3 loop is CASSVRDTSNQPQHF. The CDR3, as DNA: TGTGCCAGTAGTGTCCGGGACACTAGCAATCAGCCCCAGCATTTT. The V and J genes are TRBV19 and TRBJ1-5, with a weak D call TRBD1 (6 bases). With 5 bases removed from V and 0 bases from J, the gap between germline ends came to 11 bases. Germline CDR1 LNHDA, CDR2 SQIVND (reference sequence). The CDR3 is 15 amino acids.